The present entry profiles one T cell receptor (beta chain) with its context. The antigen is undetermined. V was clipped by 7 bases and J by 5 bases; unmatched bases: 11. The germline CDR1 and CDR2 sequences are DFQATT and SNEGSKA (reference sequence). This CDR3 has 14 amino acids. The data originate from a study of response to subunit inactivated influenza vaccine. One entry per CDR3 protein results from TCRdb running MiXCR on the RT-PCR reads. The table shows a few hundred thousand distinct CDR3 sequences, with about 14% occurring only once. Findings and caveats of the study: Each seasonal influenza vaccination, the authors suggested, recruits few new T cells.

The origin of this receptor is a middle-aged man who received an inactivated influenza vaccine. The chain couples TRBV20-1 to TRBJ2-1; 7 bases align to TRBD1. Sequences were derived from PBMCs from blood, sampled roughly 12 days after vaccination. CDR3 DNA sequence: TGCAGTGTTCGGACAGGCCCCCTGGACAATGAGCAGTTCTTC. Translation gives CSVRTGPLDNEQFF.